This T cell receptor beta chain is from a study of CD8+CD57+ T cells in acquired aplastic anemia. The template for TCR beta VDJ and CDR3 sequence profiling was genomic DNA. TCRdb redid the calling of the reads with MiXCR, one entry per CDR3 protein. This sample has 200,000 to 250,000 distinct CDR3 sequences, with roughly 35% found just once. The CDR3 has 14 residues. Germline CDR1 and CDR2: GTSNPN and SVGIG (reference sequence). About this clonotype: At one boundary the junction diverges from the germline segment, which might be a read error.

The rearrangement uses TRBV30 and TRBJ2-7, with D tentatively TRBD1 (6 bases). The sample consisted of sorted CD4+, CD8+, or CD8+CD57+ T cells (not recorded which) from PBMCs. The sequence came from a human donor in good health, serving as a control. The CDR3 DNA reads TGCGCCTCAGACTGGGCAGGGGATACCTACGAGCAGTACTTC. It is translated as CASDWAGDTYEQYF.